This T cell receptor beta chain derives from a study of shared clonotypes between healthy human individuals. CD45RO-negative CD8 cells positively selected for CCR7 made up the naive population, which excluded terminally differentiated effector memory CD45RA+ cells. Data came from immunoSEQ multiplex PCR; TCRdb stores just in-frame clones and leaves some out. The sample contains hundreds of thousands of clones, around 96% of which appear only once. Germline lookup yields CDR1 SQVTM and CDR2 ANQGSEA. V was pared by 3 bases and J by 8 bases, with 17 bases between. CDR3 length: 14 amino acids. This sequence joins TRBV29-1 and TRBJ2-1, with D perhaps given as TRBD1 or TRBD2 (5 bases each). Sequenced input: naive CD8+ T cells sorted from blood. The TCR originated in a woman in her 30s in good health. The CDR3 sequence: CSVDGLRGADEQFF. The CDR3 DNA follows: TGCAGCGTTGATGGCCTTCGAGGGGCCGATGAGCAGTTCTTC.